The 10 T cell receptor beta chains below were found in one sample sequenced in a study of radiotherapy plus CTLA-4 blockade in lung cancer (dated by TCRdb to the late 2010s). Library construction relied on the immunoSEQ multiplex PCR assay. TCRdb re-hosts the immuneACCESS table, in-frame sequences only. Its copies lack some clones; in the studies checked, an unresolved V gene accounts for under half of them, and the cause for the rest is not known. The sample table contains some 66,000 clones; only one count was recorded for approximately 83% of them. Together, the top ten hold approximately 4.1% of the sample. The sample was peripheral blood, taken from a patient treated with radiotherapy plus ipilimumab. These receptors came from a human donor with non-small cell lung cancer who had a partial response to radiotherapy plus ipilimumab.

The chain carries TRBV7-9 and TRBJ2-1; 9 positions match TRBD2. The J segment lost 4 bases and the V segment lost 2 bases, leaving 6 bases of the junction unmatched. Germline CDR1 and CDR2: SEHNR and FQNEAQ (reference sequence). The CDR3 totals 16 residues. CDR3 in DNA: TGTGCCAGCAGCTTACTAGCGGGGAGAGCTTACAATGAGCAGTTCTTC. The encoded protein is CASSLLAGRAYNEQFF. The complete variable domain, with remaining parts taken from reference TRBV7-9 and TRBJ2-1, reads DTGVSQNPRHKITKRGQNVTFRCDPISEHNRLYWYRQTLGQGPEFLTYFQNEAQLEKSRLLSDRFSAERPKGSFSTLEIQRTEQGDSAMYLCASSLLAGRAYNEQFFGPGTRLTVL.

The rearrangement links TRBV9 to TRBJ1-5; TRBD1 is a possible D gene (6 bases). CDR1 is SGDLS and CDR2 is YYNGEE in the germline V gene. With 4 bases removed from V and 4 bases from J, the gap between germline ends came to 12 bases. This CDR3 spans 14 amino acids. The CDR3: CASSPGTPNQPQHF. The CDR3 DNA sequence: TGTGCCAGCAGCCCCGGGACACCAAATCAGCCCCAGCATTTT.

This clone appeared a few times. The rearrangement joins TRBV7-9 to TRBJ1-1; perhaps TRBD1 as D (5 bases). From germline, CDR1 is SEHNR and CDR2 FQNEAQ (reference sequence). This CDR3 region has 15 residues. Trimming left V 3 bases short and J 1 base short, with 12 bases between. The CDR3 region is CASSFSGLRNTEAFF. The CDR3 DNA is TGTGCCAGCAGCTTCTCGGGACTGCGGAACACTGAAGCTTTCTTT.

The chain recombines TRBV27 with TRBJ2-6, with D possibly TRBD1 on 5 matching bases. V was pared by 5 bases and J by 0 bases, with 14 bases between. Germline-derived CDR1 and CDR2 are MNHEY and SMNVEV (reference sequence). The CDR3 covers 17 residues. CDR3 in DNA: TGTGCCAGCAGTCCTCAGGGCAGGCTCTCTGGGGCCAACGTCCTGACTTTC. As protein: CASSPQGRLSGANVLTF.

This sequence joins TRBV7-2 and TRBJ1-3; D is undetermined. Germline CDR1 reads SGHTA; CDR2 reads FQGNSA. This CDR3 comprises 15 residues. V lost 5 bases and J 0 bases, leaving 11 bases between the germline ends. The DNA of the CDR3 is TGTGCCAGCAGCGCCCCAGGTTCCTCTGGAAACACCATATATTTT. Encoded protein: CASSAPGSSGNTIYF.

The gene calls are TRBV7-8 and TRBJ2-1; 13 bases line up with TRBD2. The trim removed 2 bases at V and 8 bases at J, leaving 6 bases unmatched. The CDR3 consists of 16 residues. The germline V gene encodes CDR1 SGHVS and CDR2 FQNEAQ. CDR3 coding DNA: TGTGCCAGCAGCTTATCGTTCGGACTAGCGGGAGATGAGCAGTTCTTC. Encoded protein: CASSLSFGLAGDEQFF.

The genes are TRBV30 and TRBJ2-3; 8 bases align to TRBD1. After removal of 2 bases from V and 5 bases from J, the junction contained 6 bases not matched to a gene. The length of the CDR3 is 14 residues. CDR1 and CDR2 from the germline V gene are GTSNPN and SVGIG (reference sequence). The CDR3 nucleotides read TGTGCCTGGAGTAACAGGGGGGCGGGAGATACGCAGTATTTT. It codes for CAWSNRGAGDTQYF.

This clone has a handful of counts. The chain joins TRBV19 to TRBJ1-1; 8 bases are a match to TRBD1. The CDR3 loop spans 15 amino acids. With 6 bases clipped from V and 5 bases from J, the junction kept 11 bases outside the gene matches. CDR1 is LNHDA and CDR2 is SQIVND in the germline V gene (reference sequence). The CDR3 nucleotides read TGTGCCAGTAGCCCACGGGACAGGCGAGAAACTGAAGCTTTCTTT. It is translated as CASSPRDRRETEAFF. The full variable domain, completed using reference TRBV19 and TRBJ1-1, is DGGITQSPKYLFRKEGQNVTLSCEQNLNHDAMYWYRQDPGQGLRLIYYSQIVNDFQKGDIAEGYSVSREKKESFPLTVTSAQKNPTAFYLCASSPRDRRETEAFFGQGTRLTVV.

The V call is TRBV5-1, the J call TRBJ2-7, with 9 bases lining up with TRBD2. The V and J ends lost 4 bases and 2 bases, in that order; junction bases with no gene match: 10. CDR3 length equals 16 residues. Germline loops: CDR1 SGHRS, CDR2 YFSETQ. In nucleotides, the CDR3 is TGCGCCAGCAGCCCCCCTGGGGCTAGCGGGGCCTACGAGCAGTACTTC. It codes for CASSPPGASGAYEQYF.

This chain links TRBV10-1 with TRBJ2-7, with D tentatively TRBD1 (6 bases). The CDR3 sequence is 14 residues long. Between the trimmed V and J ends, which lost 4 bases and 7 bases, there was a span of 17 bases. CDR1 and CDR2 (germline): WNHNN, SYGVQD (reference sequence). CDR3 bases: TGCGCCAGCAGTGGCCTGGACAGTGTTCGGGAGCAGTACTTC. It specifies CASSGLDSVREQYF.